This TCR beta chain was identified in a study of cytomegalovirus exposure and HLA in healthy donors. PCR was performed using 60 Vbeta and 13 Jbeta primers. Only in-frame clones appear in the TCRdb table, and some are missing; sequencing was by immunoSEQ multiplex PCR. Of 250,000 to 350,000 clones listed, under 80% were seen once; the top ten hold approximately 2.5%. Germline CDR1 and CDR2: SGHDT and YYEEEE. The CDR3 is 15 amino acids. The V end was cut by 0 bases, the J end by 0 bases, with 7 bases between. The sample was PBMCs. The chain uses TRBV5-6 and TRBJ2-1; D is unresolved. The clonotype originates from a female donor in good health and CMV-seronegative. The CDR3 is CASSLGLFSYNEQFF. The CDR3 DNA sequence: TGTGCCAGCAGCTTGGGCCTATTCTCCTACAATGAGCAGTTCTTC. Complete variable domain (other parts from reference TRBV5-6 and TRBJ2-1): DAGVTQSPTHLIKTRGQQVTLRCSPKSGHDTVSWYQQALGQGPQFIFQYYEEEERQRGNFPDRFSGHQFPNYSSELNVNALLLGDSALYLCASSLGLFSYNEQFFGPGTRLTVL.